This passage covers 29 T cell receptor beta chains from one sample sequenced in a study of blood T cell repertoires in COVID-19. Some clones are missing from TCRdb's copy, which holds only in-frame ones; the method was immunoSEQ multiplex PCR. This sample has 150,000 to 200,000 clones, with 81% found just once. The sequenced sample consisted of peripheral blood. Receptors were obtained from a woman aged 80 or older with COVID-19, enrolled during active disease.

The V call is TRBV6-5, the J call TRBJ2-5; possibly TRBD1 for D (5 bases). The CDR3 loop spans 13 amino acids. With 5 bases removed from V and 1 base from J, the gap between germline ends came to 8 bases. Germline CDR1 MNHEY, CDR2 SVGAGI. CDR3: CASSRQSQETQYF. The CDR3 DNA reads as TGTGCCAGCAGTCGACAGTCCCAAGAGACCCAGTACTTC.

This clone was seen a few times. This chain uses TRBV7-9 with TRBJ1-2; TRBD1 is a possible D gene (5 bases). CDR1 is SEHNR and CDR2 is FQNEAQ in the germline V gene (reference sequence). Trimming left V 4 bases short and J 4 bases short, with 13 bases between. The length of the CDR3 is 14 residues. CDR3 bases: TGTGCCAGCAGCTCCCAGGGCGTTGGCTATGGCTACACCTTC. It translates to CASSSQGVGYGYTF.

The rearrangement joins TRBV25-1 to TRBJ2-2; no firm D call. The CDR3 is made up of 15 amino acids. Germline V CDR1 and CDR2: MGHDK, SYGVNS. The V end lost 5 bases, the J end lost 1 base, and 11 bases lay between the germline ends. The DNA for the CDR3 is TGTGCCAGCAGTAGAAGGAGTGGGAACACCGGGGAGCTGTTTTTT. This gives the protein CASSRRSGNTGELFF.

The DNA of the CDR3 is TGTGCCATCAGCCGGACAGGGGGCAACTATGGCTACACCTTC. Translating gives CAISRTGGNYGYTF. The gene calls are TRBV10-3 and TRBJ1-2; 11 bases are a match to TRBD1. Germline V gene sequence: CDR1 ENHRY, CDR2 SYGVKD. CDR3 length equals 14 residues. Trimming removed 6 bases from V and 2 bases from J; junction bases left unmatched: 2.

The rearrangement links TRBV2 to TRBJ2-1; 8 nucleotides match TRBD2. Germline V lookup: CDR1 SNHLY, CDR2 FYNNEI. The trim removed 9 bases at V and 8 bases at J, leaving 15 bases unmatched. CDR3 length: 15 amino acids. The CDR3, as DNA: TGTGCCAGATTCGCGGCTAGCGGGCGGCCCGATGAGCAGTTCTTC. As protein: CARFAASGRPDEQFF.

A word on this clone: Sequence at one end of the junction differs from germline and may be a read error. The chain joins TRBV6-1 to TRBJ2-7; 9 bases line up with TRBD1. The germline V gene has CDR1 MNHNS and CDR2 SASEGT. The CDR3 loop spans 16 amino acids. The CDR3 bases are TGTGCCAGCAGGGAAGCCGGGACAGGGCCGTCCTACGAGCAGTACTTC. This encodes CASREAGTGPSYEQYF.

This rearrangement joins TRBV4-1 to TRBJ1-3; D not certain. Germline-derived CDR1 and CDR2 are MGHRA and YSYEKL. The V and J ends lost 2 bases and 5 bases respectively, with 13 bases between them. This CDR3 has 15 residues. As DNA, the CDR3 is TGCGCCAGCAGCCAAACAACAAGTAACAGAAACACCATATATTTT. Residues: CASSQTTSNRNTIYF.

This sequence joins TRBV19 and TRBJ2-7, with a tentative D call TRBD1 (6 bases). The CDR3 length is 14 residues. Deletions cut 5 bases from V and 2 bases from J, with 13 bases between. CDR1 LNHDA and CDR2 SQIVND come from the germline V gene (reference sequence). This chain's CDR3 is CASSLQGTTYEQYF. For the CDR3, the DNA is TGTGCCAGTAGTCTACAGGGTACGACCTACGAGCAGTACTTC.

V usage is TRBV11-3 and J usage is TRBJ1-4; 9 positions agree with TRBD1. The CDR3 is 16 amino acids. In germline, CDR1 is SGHNT, CDR2 YENEEA. Losses at the gene ends were 4 bases for V and 6 bases for J; bases not matched to a gene: 9. The CDR3 nucleotides read TGTGCCAGCAGCTCAAGGGTGACAGGGGGGTATGAAAAACTGTTTTTT. This encodes CASSSRVTGGYEKLFF.

The J gene is TRBJ2-5, the V gene TRBV2; D gene ambiguous. From germline, CDR1 is SNHLY and CDR2 FYNNEI. This CDR3 region has 12 residues. Trimming cost V 2 bases and J 4 bases, with 5 bases left between them. The CDR3 sequence is CASSELIETQYF. Here the CDR3 DNA reads TGTGCCAGCAGTGAACTTATAGAGACCCAGTACTTC.

The V gene is TRBV19, the J gene TRBJ1-1, with D unclear. Germline CDR1 reads LNHDA; CDR2 reads SQIVND (reference sequence). V was pared by 6 bases and J by 2 bases, with 13 bases between. The CDR3 is 14 residues long. In DNA, the CDR3 is TGTGCCAGTAGCATCCAGTCAGTCAACACTGAAGCTTTCTTT. It translates to CASSIQSVNTEAFF.

This clone was seen a handful of times. This chain joins TRBV27 and TRBJ2-7; D gene unclear. V lost 5 bases and J lost 3, with 11 bases in between. This CDR3 has 13 amino acids. Germline CDR1 MNHEY, CDR2 SMNVEV (reference sequence). The CDR3 bases are TGTGCCAGCAGTCGGTACGCTTACTACGAGCAGTACTTC. Encoded protein: CASSRYAYYEQYF.

The J gene is TRBJ2-2, the V gene TRBV5-4, with 11 nucleotides matching TRBD2. The CDR3 covers 15 residues. The V segment lost 4 bases and the J segment 6 bases; nucleotides outside the gene matches: 5. CDR1 is SGHNT, CDR2 YYREEE, per germline (reference sequence). DNA for the CDR3: TGTGCCAGCAGCGAACTAGCGGGAGCCCCCGGGGAGCTGTTTTTT. This encodes CASSELAGAPGELFF.

The rearrangement uses TRBV30 and TRBJ1-6; D gene ambiguous. In germline, CDR1 is GTSNPN, CDR2 SVGIG (reference sequence). V lost 0 bases, J lost 9 bases, and 18 bases lay in between. This CDR3 is built from 16 residues. This CDR3 is CAWSVIGEGGSSPLHF. The CDR3 nucleotides are TGTGCCTGGAGTGTTATTGGAGAGGGTGGAAGTTCACCCCTCCACTTT. Full variable domain (rest looked up from reference TRBV30 and TRBJ1-6): SQTIHQWPATLVQPVGSPLSLECTVEGTSNPNLYWYRQAAGRGLQLLFYSVGIGQISSEVPQNLSASRPQDRQFILSSKKLLLSDSGFYLCAWSVIGEGGSSPLHFGNGTRLTVT.

J is TRBJ2-7 and V is TRBV6-5; TRBD1 might be the D (5 bases). CDR3 length: 15 residues. Trimming stripped 0 bases from V and 4 bases from J, with 13 bases between. Per the germline V gene, CDR1 is MNHEY and CDR2 is SVGAGI. CDR3 bases: TGTGCCAGCAGTTACTCGCAGGGCCCGGTATACGAGCAGTACTTC. Its protein product is CASSYSQGPVYEQYF.

The CDR3 reads CASGSPWDTGDTIYF. In DNA form, the CDR3 reads TGTGCTAGTGGTTCGCCGTGGGACACCGGAGACACCATATATTTT. The chain has TRBV12-5 and TRBJ1-3; possibly TRBD1 for D (6 bases). Germline V lookup: CDR1 LGHNT, CDR2 FRNRAP. The CDR3 totals 15 residues. V lost 4 bases to trimming and J lost 8 bases, with 18 bases between them.

The CDR3 is CASSLQGGGEKLFF. DNA for the CDR3: TGCGCCAGCAGCCTTCAAGGGGGGGGCGAAAAACTGTTTTTT. V is TRBV5-1 and J is TRBJ1-4; D perhaps matches TRBD1 (6 bases). This CDR3 region has 14 residues. Trimming took off 4 bases at V and 8 bases at J, with 15 bases between the two ends. Per the germline V gene, CDR1 is SGHRS and CDR2 is YFSETQ.

This chain uses TRBV9 with TRBJ2-5, with 11 bases lining up with TRBD2. CDR1 and CDR2 (germline): SGDLS, YYNGEE. The CDR3 covers 18 residues. With 3 bases clipped from V and 4 bases from J, the junction kept 14 bases outside the gene matches. CDR3 region: CASSAGASGRSSRETQYF. CDR3 coding DNA: TGTGCCAGCAGCGCTGGGGCTAGCGGGAGGTCCTCCCGAGAGACCCAGTACTTC.

The chain links TRBV4-1 to TRBJ2-5; 8 nucleotides match TRBD1. CDR3 size: 15 residues. Germline CDR1 reads MGHRA; CDR2 reads YSYEKL. After removal of 1 base from V and 5 bases from J, the junction contained 6 bases not matched to a gene. The CDR3 DNA reads as TGCGCCAGCAGCCAAGTAGCGACAGGGGATGAGACCCAGTACTTC. Residues: CASSQVATGDETQYF.

The V and J genes are TRBV4-1 and TRBJ2-1, with TRBD2 identical over 8 bases. The CDR3 length is 15 residues. V trimming: 0 bases; J trimming: 4 bases; junction bases outside the gene matches: 2. Germline V gene data show CDR1 as MGHRA and CDR2 as YSYEKL. The CDR3 sequence is CASSQDGREYNEQFF. The CDR3, as DNA: TGCGCCAGCAGCCAAGACGGGAGGGAATACAATGAGCAGTTCTTC.

This clone has more than one count but fewer than ten. The CDR3 bases are TGTGCCAGTAGTATACCGGGGTACTCCTACAATGAGCAGTTCTTC. Translating gives CASSIPGYSYNEQFF. The chain recombines TRBV19 with TRBJ2-1; D is possibly TRBD2 (5 bases). This CDR3 has 15 amino acids. Between the trimmed V and J ends, which lost 2 bases and 0 bases, there was a span of 8 bases. The germline CDR1 and CDR2 sequences are LNHDA and SQIVND (reference sequence).

The chain joins TRBV5-1 to TRBJ1-1; D unclear. CDR1 and CDR2 from the germline V gene are SGHRS and YFSETQ. The CDR3 runs 14 residues. Trimming cost V 0 bases and J 4 bases, with 10 bases left between them. The CDR3 reads CASSLELPSTEAFF. Here the CDR3 DNA reads TGCGCCAGCAGCTTGGAGCTACCCTCCACTGAAGCTTTCTTT.

The rearrangement joins TRBV28 to TRBJ2-3; TRBD2 agrees at 10 bases. Per germline, CDR1 MDHEN and CDR2 SYDVKM. The length of the CDR3 is 16 residues. With 5 bases clipped from V and 1 base from J, the junction kept 6 bases outside the gene matches. The CDR3 coding sequence is TGTGCCAGCAGTACCCGGACTAGCGGACGCACAGATACGCAGTATTTT. Translating it yields CASSTRTSGRTDTQYF.

The chain has TRBV24-1 and TRBJ1-5, with 12 bases matching TRBD1. The CDR3 spans 16 residues. Germline loops: CDR1 KGHDR, CDR2 SFDVKD. With V trimmed by 5 bases and J by 8 bases, 9 bases remained unmatched. CDR3 residues: CATSGGGQGAVEPQHF. CDR3 sequence (DNA): TGTGCCACCAGTGGAGGGGGACAGGGGGCGGTGGAGCCCCAGCATTTT.

The chain is built from TRBV2 and TRBJ1-2; D is possibly TRBD1 (6 bases). In germline, CDR1 is SNHLY, CDR2 FYNNEI. V dropped 5 bases and J dropped 7 bases, with 8 bases sitting between them. CDR3 size: 11 residues. The chain's CDR3 is CASSPGVGYTF. Written as DNA, the CDR3 is TGTGCCAGCAGTCCAGGGGTTGGCTACACCTTC.

The genes are TRBV4-1 and TRBJ1-1; 9 bases match TRBD1. Germline CDR1 is MGHRA and CDR2 is YSYEKL. There are 17 residues in the CDR3. Trimming at V came to 4 bases and at J to 2 bases, leaving 11 bases not matched to a gene. The CDR3 spells CASSRDGTGRLNTEAFF. CDR3 nucleotides: TGCGCCAGCAGCCGGGACGGGACAGGGAGGCTTAACACTGAAGCTTTCTTT.

The chain combines TRBV7-8 with TRBJ2-7; tentative D call: TRBD1 (5 bases). This CDR3 has 14 amino acids. Germline V lookup: CDR1 SGHVS, CDR2 FQNEAQ. V dropped 1 base and J dropped 3 bases, with 10 bases sitting between them. CDR3 residues: CASSLGTRDYEQYF. Here the CDR3 DNA reads TGTGCCAGCAGCTTAGGGACAAGAGACTACGAGCAGTACTTC.

The CDR3 region is CASSYSRTPGGYTF. DNA for the CDR3: TGTGCCAGCAGTTACTCTAGGACTCCGGGTGGCTACACCTTC. The J gene is TRBJ1-2, the V gene TRBV6-5; D remains ambiguous. Germline CDR1 and CDR2: MNHEY and SVGAGI. Between the trimmed V and J ends, which lost 0 bases and 7 bases, there was a span of 12 bases. The CDR3 is 14 amino acids.

The chain links TRBV5-1 to TRBJ1-2, with a tentative D call TRBD1 (5 bases). The CDR3 is made up of 16 amino acids. Trimming took off 0 bases at V and 3 bases at J, with 15 bases between the two ends. The germline V gene encodes CDR1 SGHRS and CDR2 YFSETQ. The CDR3, as DNA: TGCGCCAGCAGCTTGGCCAGCGGGGGGGAGCACTATGGCTACACCTTC. This translates into CASSLASGGEHYGYTF.